This T cell receptor beta chain was sequenced for a study of T cells after yellow fever vaccination. TCRdb recomputed calls from the 5' RACE reads with MiXCR, one row per CDR3 protein. This sample has approximately 93,000 distinct CDR3 sequences, with 5.8% found just once. The CDR3 is 12 amino acids. V was clipped by 1 base and J by 10 bases, with 8 bases between them. This clonotype turned up a few times. The TCR was taken from a man between 18 and 35 years old who received the YFV17D yellow fever vaccine. The rearrangement uses TRBV12-3 or TRBV12-4 and TRBJ2-1; D not resolved. The sample in question was CD8+ T cells sorted from PBMCs, obtained 10 days after the yellow fever booster vaccination. CDR3 amino acids: CASSLGGQEQFF. The CDR3, as DNA: TGTGCCAGCAGTTTAGGGGGTCAGGAGCAGTTCTTC.